Listed below are T cell receptor beta chains from one sample, sequenced in a study of immune evolution from preneoplasia to lung adenocarcinoma. Measured with immunoSEQ multiplex PCR; TCRdb has only the in-frame clones, and not every one. The sample includes some 2,500 clones, around 84% of them seen just once. Sequencing was carried out using FFPE invasive lung adenocarcinoma tissue. These TCRs come from a person aged 55-80 years with invasive lung adenocarcinoma. CDR3s include the opening cysteine and the closing phenylalanine or tryptophan. The D gene is left open where the match is weak. The size field is filled for only some rows; it gives once, few, many or a size class.

size | J | D | V | DNA | CDR3
. | TRBJ2-7 | TRBD2 | TRBV28 | TGTGCCAGCAGGGGGACTAGCGGGAGGTCTTACGAGCAGTACTTC | CASRGTSGRSYEQYF
. | TRBJ2-7 | . | TRBV13 | TGTGCCAGCAGCTTAGGGAGAGGGAACTCCTACGAGCAGTACTTC | CASSLGRGNSYEQYF
. | TRBJ2-3 | . | TRBV21-1 | TGTGCCAGCAGCAAAGGTCTAGCGCCTAGCACAGATACGCAGTATTTT | CASSKGLAPSTDTQYF
. | TRBJ2-3 | TRBD1 | TRBV29-1 | TGCAGCGTGACAGGGGGCTTTACGTTGGGCACAGATACGCAGTATTTT | CSVTGGFTLGTDTQYF
once | TRBJ1-1 | . | TRBV4-3 | TGCGCCAGCAGCCCGCGCGACAGTTTCACTGAAGCTTTCTTT | CASSPRDSFTEAFF
. | TRBJ2-2 | TRBD2 | TRBV11-3 | TGTGCCTGCGGAGCGGGAGGCCCCACCGGGGAGCTGTTTTTT | CACGAGGPTGELFF
. | TRBJ2-7 | TRBD1 | TRBV7-6 | TGTGCCAGCAGCTTAGATTTAACAGGGGTCTACGAGCAGTACTTC | CASSLDLTGVYEQYF
. | TRBJ2-1 | TRBD2 | TRBV5-1 | TGCGCCAGCAGCCGAACTAGCGGGGGGGCGAATGAGCAGTTCTTC | CASSRTSGGANEQFF
. | TRBJ1-1 | . | TRBV4-1 | TGCGCCAGCAGCCCAAAACAGGGATCGGCTGAAGCTTTCTTT | CASSPKQGSAEAFF
. | TRBJ2-3 | . | TRBV5-1 | TGCGCCAGCAGCTGGACGGGGCGCACAGATACGCAGTATTTT | CASSWTGRTDTQYF
. | TRBJ2-1 | TRBD2 | TRBV7-9 | TGTGCCAGCAGCCCGCGGGGCGGGAGAGGGGATGAGCAGTTCTTC | CASSPRGGRGDEQFF
. | TRBJ2-4 | . | TRBV28 | TGTGCCAGCAGCCGCAGGGTTTCCAACATTCAGTACTTC | CASSRRVSNIQYF
. | TRBJ2-5 | . | TRBV2 | TGTGCCAGCATGTTGGAAGACCAAGAGACCCAGTACTTC | CASMLEDQETQYF
few | TRBJ2-1 | . | TRBV4-3 | TGCGCCAGCAGCCAAGATTTAGGGGCGACGAGTTTCGGGAATGAGCAGTTCTTC | CASSQDLGATSFGNEQFF
. | TRBJ2-1 | . | TRBV12-5 | TGTGCTAGTGGTTTGGGGTACGGGGGCCACTACAATGAGCAGTTCTTC | CASGLGYGGHYNEQFF
. | TRBJ2-2 | . | TRBV4-3 | TGCGCCAGCAGTCGAAGCACCAACACCGGGGAGCTGTTTTTT | CASSRSTNTGELFF
. | TRBJ1-1 | TRBD1 | TRBV6-6 | TGTGCCAGCAGGAGGGGGCTCTGGACTGAAGCTTTCTTT | CASRRGLWTEAFF
. | TRBJ2-1 | . | TRBV11-2 | TGTGCCAGCAGCTTAGAGGGGGGTACCTACAATGAGCAGTTCTTC | CASSLEGGTYNEQFF
. | TRBJ1-6 | TRBD1 | TRBV25-1 | TGTGCCAGCAGAGGAACAGGGGGTCGTTCACCCCTCCACTTT | CASRGTGGRSPLHF
once | TRBJ2-6 | . | TRBV5-3 | TGTGCCAGAAGCCCCCCTCGGGGTAGTAGGGGGGCCAACGTCCTGACTTTC | CARSPPRGSRGANVLTF
once | TRBJ1-1 | TRBD1 | TRBV4-3 | TGCGCCAGCAGCCGAGTCGACAGGGTGAACACTGAAGCTTTCTTT | CASSRVDRVNTEAFF
. | TRBJ2-3 | . | TRBV30 | TGTGCCTGGAGTAAGAGACTAGGAGGGGGAGATACGCAGTATTTT | CAWSKRLGGGDTQYF
. | TRBJ2-2 | TRBD2 | TRBV9 | TGTGCCAGCAGCGTACGGGCCGGGGGGGAGCTATTTTTT | CASSVRAGGELFF
. | TRBJ2-1 | . | TRBV27 | TGTGCCAGCAGTTTATCGGCTGGGGGCTTGGGAAATGAGCAGTTCTTC | CASSLSAGGLGNEQFF
. | TRBJ2-7 | TRBD1 | TRBV18 | TGTGCCAGCTCCCTGGGACAGGGCACCGCCTACGAGCAGTACTTC | CASSLGQGTAYEQYF
. | TRBJ2-5 | TRBD2 | TRBV28 | TGTGCCAGCAGTTTCCGGGAGGGCCGGGAGACCCAGTACTTC | CASSFREGRETQYF
few | TRBJ1-2 | TRBD1 | TRBV29-1 | TGCAGCGTGACTACGACAGGGGGCTATGGCTACACCTTC | CSVTTTGGYGYTF
. | TRBJ2-4 | TRBD1 | TRBV5-6 | TGTGCCAGCAGCAGGGACAGGGGACAGTACTTC | CASSRDRGQYF
once | TRBJ1-2 | . | TRBV6-5 | TGTGCCAGTCGGGGTAACTATGGCTACACCTTC | CASRGNYGYTF
. | TRBJ1-1 | TRBD1 | TRBV7-2 | TGTGCCAGCAGACCTACAGGGGAAGGAGGCACTGAAGCTTTCTTT | CASRPTGEGGTEAFF
. | TRBJ2-7 | TRBD2 | TRBV5-1 | TGCGCCAGCAGCTTCAGCGGGGGGGAGTTTGGTGAGCAGTACTTC | CASSFSGGEFGEQYF
. | TRBJ2-7 | TRBD1 | TRBV27 | TGTGCCAGCATTAGGGGGCACGAGCAGTACTTC | CASIRGHEQYF
. | TRBJ1-5 | . | TRBV19 | TGTGCCAGCAGGGACACCCCGTTTAGCAATCAGCCCCAGCATTTT | CASRDTPFSNQPQHF
. | TRBJ1-2 | TRBD1 | TRBV6-1 | TGTGCCAGCTCAGGGGGTACAGGGGGATACTATGGCTACACCTTC | CASSGGTGGYYGYTF
. | TRBJ2-5 | . | TRBV4-2 | TGTGCCAGCAGCCAAGTTCTCCAAGAGACCCAGTACTTC | CASSQVLQETQYF
. | TRBJ2-5 | . | TRBV9 | TGTGCCAGCAGCGTAAACTACCAAGAGACCCAGTACTTC | CASSVNYQETQYF
. | TRBJ2-1 | . | TRBV9 | TGTGCCAGCAGCGCCGGATTGCAGCGGGCAGATAGGAATGAGCAGTTCTTC | CASSAGLQRADRNEQFF